A single sample is the source of the 13 T cell receptor beta chains below, sequenced in a study of lymphopenia after photon versus proton radiotherapy. Clones were read by immunoSEQ multiplex PCR, and TCRdb kept only the in-frame ones, dropping some. Among 45,000 to 65,000 clones listed, around 90% were seen once. This specimen consisted of peripheral blood, obtained from a patient treated with photon-based radiotherapy. The receptors were sampled from a woman aged 40 to 50 with cholangiocarcinoma.

The chain employs TRBV5-4 and TRBJ2-3; 10 bases fit TRBD2. V lost 4 bases to trimming and J lost 3 bases; unmatched junction nucleotides: 8. This CDR3 spans 16 amino acids. Germline values: CDR1 SGHNT, CDR2 YYREEE (reference sequence). CDR3 DNA sequence: TGTGCCAGCAGCCCTACAGCGGGAGGGAGGACAGATACGCAGTATTTT. Its protein product is CASSPTAGGRTDTQYF.

The V gene is TRBV27, the J gene TRBJ2-3, with TRBD2 matching over 9 bases. The CDR3 sequence is 17 residues long. Trimming took 1 base from V and 2 from J; bases not matched to a gene: 7. The germline gives CDR1 MNHEY, CDR2 SMNVEV (reference sequence). CDR3 in amino acids: CASSLWREGRPTDTQYF. The CDR3 region has the DNA TGTGCCAGCAGTTTATGGCGGGAGGGCCGGCCCACAGATACGCAGTATTTT.

The chain employs TRBV7-2 and TRBJ2-2; TRBD1 agrees at 8 bases. This CDR3 region has 16 residues. Germline V lookup: CDR1 SGHTA, CDR2 FQGNSA. Trimming at V came to 2 bases and at J to 4 bases, leaving 6 bases not matched to a gene. The CDR3 is CASSLFSGTGTGELFF. The CDR3 region has the DNA TGTGCCAGCAGCTTATTCTCCGGGACAGGCACCGGGGAGCTGTTTTTT.

The table lists this clone with a few counts. V and J are TRBV19 and TRBJ2-1; D unclear. Germline loops: CDR1 LNHDA, CDR2 SQIVND (reference sequence). V was shortened by 1 base and J by 2 bases, with 6 bases between the two germline ends. The length of the CDR3 is 14 residues. The CDR3 DNA sequence: TGTGCCAGTAGTATAGGGACGGCCTACAATGAGCAGTTCTTC. Protein sequence: CASSIGTAYNEQFF.

V usage is TRBV7-9 and J usage is TRBJ2-7; no clear D. The CDR3 is 14 amino acids. Between the trimmed V and J ends, which lost 4 bases and 1 base, there was a span of 11 bases. CDR1 and CDR2 (germline): SEHNR, FQNEAQ (reference sequence). DNA of the CDR3: TGTGCCAGCAGCTCCCCGGGCGGTTCCTACGAGCAGTACTTC. This gives the protein CASSSPGGSYEQYF.

The genes are TRBV5-1 and TRBJ2-5; TRBD1 or TRBD2 may be the D gene (5 bases each). Trimming took 1 base from V and 4 from J, leaving 11 bases between them. CDR3 length: 14 residues. CDR1 and CDR2 (germline): SGHRS, YFSETQ. CDR3: CASSLKSGRETQYF. In nucleotides, the CDR3 is TGCGCCAGCAGCTTGAAGTCAGGGAGAGAGACCCAGTACTTC.

This clone was seen only a few times. The chain is built from TRBV6-5 and TRBJ2-7; 8 nucleotides line up with TRBD1. This CDR3 is built from 14 residues. After removal of 5 bases from V and 6 bases from J, the junction contained 9 bases not matched to a gene. Germline assignment: CDR1 MNHEY and CDR2 SVGAGI. The CDR3 is CASSGWTGTAEQYF. The CDR3 coding sequence is TGTGCCAGCAGTGGCTGGACAGGGACGGCCGAGCAGTACTTC.

The chain joins TRBV19 to TRBJ1-5; a possible D gene is TRBD1 (5 bases). The CDR3 loop spans 15 amino acids. Trimming cost V 6 bases and J 5 bases, with 17 bases left between them. Looked up from germline, CDR1 is LNHDA and CDR2 is SQIVND (reference sequence). CDR3 protein: CASRIQRGVDQPQHF. The CDR3 DNA follows: TGTGCCAGTAGGATACAGAGGGGAGTAGATCAGCCCCAGCATTTT.

V and J are TRBV19 and TRBJ2-2; 9 nucleotides align to TRBD1. The CDR3 has 15 amino acids. Germline V gene lookup returns CDR1 LNHDA and CDR2 SQIVND (reference sequence). With 6 bases clipped from V and 4 bases from J, the junction kept 6 bases outside the gene matches. CDR3 in DNA: TGTGCCAGTAGGGCAGGACAGGGGAGCACCGGGGAGCTGTTTTTT. Encoded protein: CASRAGQGSTGELFF.

CDR3 amino acids: CASSTRTGGGNTIYF. The CDR3 DNA sequence: TGTGCCAGTAGTACCAGGACAGGGGGAGGAAACACCATATATTTT. The chain links TRBV19 to TRBJ1-3, with 10 bases identical to TRBD1. Germline-derived CDR1 and CDR2 are LNHDA and SQIVND (reference sequence). The V and J ends lost 4 bases and 4 bases, in that order; junction bases with no gene match: 4. The CDR3 spans 15 residues.

The chain joins TRBV10-1 to TRBJ2-1, with 15 bases aligning to TRBD2. The germline gives CDR1 WNHNN, CDR2 SYGVQD (reference sequence). The V segment lost 6 bases and the J segment 9 bases; nucleotides outside the gene matches: 3. The CDR3 has 14 amino acids. CDR3 sequence: CASSPGLAGGEQFF. DNA for the CDR3: TGCGCCAGCAGCCCGGGACTAGCGGGAGGTGAGCAGTTCTTC.

The chain carries TRBV12-5 and TRBJ1-3; D is unclear. This CDR3 has 16 residues. V was cut by 3 bases and J by 0 bases, with 12 bases left in between. CDR1 LGHNT and CDR2 FRNRAP come from the germline V gene. The CDR3 DNA sequence: TGTGCTAGTGGTTTCCTGACACCGAGCTCTGGAAACACCATATATTTT. Protein product: CASGFLTPSSGNTIYF.

The chain is built from TRBV21-1 and TRBJ1-2; the table's D call, TRBD1, was not checked against the DNA. TRBV21-1 is designated a pseudogene. The CDR3 has 12 residues. Here the CDR3 reads CASKEDRKGYTF. The DNA of the CDR3 is TGTGCCAGCAAGGAGGACAGAAAGGGCTACACCTTC.